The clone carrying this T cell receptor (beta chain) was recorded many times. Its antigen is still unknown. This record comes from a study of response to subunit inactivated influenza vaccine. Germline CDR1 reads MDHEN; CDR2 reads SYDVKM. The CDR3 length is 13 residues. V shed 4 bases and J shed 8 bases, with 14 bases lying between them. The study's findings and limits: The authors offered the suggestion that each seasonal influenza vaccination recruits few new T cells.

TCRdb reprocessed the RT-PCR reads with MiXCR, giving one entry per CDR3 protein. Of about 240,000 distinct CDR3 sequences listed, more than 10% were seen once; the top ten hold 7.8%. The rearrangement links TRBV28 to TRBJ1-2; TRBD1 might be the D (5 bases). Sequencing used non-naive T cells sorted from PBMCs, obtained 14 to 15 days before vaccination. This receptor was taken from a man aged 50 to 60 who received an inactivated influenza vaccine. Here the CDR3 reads CASSSSGVWGYTF. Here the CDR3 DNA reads TGTGCCAGCAGTTCGTCGGGGGTTTGGGGCTACACCTTC.